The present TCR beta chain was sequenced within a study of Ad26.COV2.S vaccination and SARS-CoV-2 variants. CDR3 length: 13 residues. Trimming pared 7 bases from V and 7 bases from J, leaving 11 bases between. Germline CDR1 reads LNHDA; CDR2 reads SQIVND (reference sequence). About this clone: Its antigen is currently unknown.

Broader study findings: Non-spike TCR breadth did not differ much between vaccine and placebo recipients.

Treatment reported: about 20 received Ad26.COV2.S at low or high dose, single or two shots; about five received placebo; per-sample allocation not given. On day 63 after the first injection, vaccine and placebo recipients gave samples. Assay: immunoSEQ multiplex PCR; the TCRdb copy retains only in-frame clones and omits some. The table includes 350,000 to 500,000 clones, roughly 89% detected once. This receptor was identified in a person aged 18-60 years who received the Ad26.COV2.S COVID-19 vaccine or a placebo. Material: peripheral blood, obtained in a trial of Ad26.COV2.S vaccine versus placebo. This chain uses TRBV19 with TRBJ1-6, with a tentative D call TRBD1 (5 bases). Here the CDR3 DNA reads TGTGCCAGTAACCAGGGCGGCAATTCACCCCTCCACTTT. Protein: CASNQGGNSPLHF.